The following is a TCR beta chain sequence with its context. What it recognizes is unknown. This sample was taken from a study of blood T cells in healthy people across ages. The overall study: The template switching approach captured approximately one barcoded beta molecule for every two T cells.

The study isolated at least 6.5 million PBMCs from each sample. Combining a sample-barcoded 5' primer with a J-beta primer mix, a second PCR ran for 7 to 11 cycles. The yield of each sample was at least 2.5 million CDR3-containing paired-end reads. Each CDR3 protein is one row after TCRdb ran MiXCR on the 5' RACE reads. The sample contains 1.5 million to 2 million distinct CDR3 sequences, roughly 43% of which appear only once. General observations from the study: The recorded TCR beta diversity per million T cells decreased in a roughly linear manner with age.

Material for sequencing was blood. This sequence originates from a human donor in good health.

In DNA, the CDR3 is TGTGCCAGCACCTCCGAAGGACAGGGGATCTCCTATGGCTACACCTTC. It codes for CASTSEGQGISYGYTF. The rearrangement links TRBV6-6 to TRBJ1-2, with 9 bases lining up with TRBD1. Per the germline V gene, CDR1 is MNHNY and CDR2 is SVGAGI (reference sequence). With 7 bases clipped from V and 4 bases from J, the junction kept 13 bases outside the gene matches. This CDR3 spans 16 amino acids.